Listed here is a single T cell receptor beta chain. This clone's antigen is unknown. One base away there is no much larger clone; base qualities are not given. The CDR3 regions of human TCRbeta chains were analyzed by immunosequencing. Turning to the authors' computational methods: TCRs in the repertoires were matched against a reference library of SARS-CoV-2-specific TCRs that had been generated with the MIRA antigen-specificity platform. Breadth was defined as the fraction of unique TCRs that were SARS-CoV-2-associated, and depth was defined as the fraction of total T cells that were SARS-CoV-2-associated. Using the MIRA data, each spike-specific TCR was mapped to the spike region that the TCR reacts to and placed in a CD4 or CD8 class. Log10-transformed breadth and depth values were compared by one-way ANOVA with Sidak's multiple comparisons tests. In its TCRdb copy, this immuneACCESS table keeps in-frame sequences only and misses some clones. Where compared with another copy, unresolved V genes explain less than half of these, and the others have no known cause. V, J and clone size are taken as reported in that table, and D and trimming were inferred from the DNA itself. Within this sample are 120,000 to 150,000 clones, with 91% of them counted one time only. The ten top clones hold approximately 3.6% of the sample.

This record comes from a study of T cell responses to AZD1222 COVID-19 vaccine (dated by TCRdb to the early 2020s). Describing the broader study: TCR sequencing was performed for over 230 trial participants, of whom 207 were given two doses of AZD1222 and some 26 were given two doses of MenACWY control vaccine. Trial participants were enrolled by age into subgroups of 18-55, 56-69 and 70-plus years, and roughly 150, 30 and 60 TCR-sequenced participants, respectively, were included in these subgroups.

The cysteine opens and the phenylalanine closes a CDR3 of 15 amino acids. Of all the DNA, just the CDR3 is kept, 45 bases in frame from base 1. V is reduced by 2 bases and J by 1 base, leaving a spacing of 9 bases between them. The germline V gene yields SGHVS for CDR1 and FQNEAQ for CDR2. Summary of the overall study and its limitations: Conclusions about previously exposed vaccinees are limited because only a handful of AZD1222 recipients were SARS-CoV-2 seropositive at baseline. Because no samples from the day 14 peak response were available, repertoires could be characterized only after the peak T cell response. A significant rise in spike-specific TCR breadth and depth was observed after two AZD1222 doses relative to day 0 and relative to MenACWY recipients. Most participants were white British and females outnumbered males, and the authors suggested that clonal diversity may have been underestimated. The vaccine-associated CD4 TCRs covered the entire spike protein, and the dominant responses fell in regions 160-218 and 743-854. Nearly half of unique spike-specific TCRs reportedly recognized epitopes outside regions mutated in the B.1.351 and B.1.1.7 variants. The 56-69-year group was small, and its depth increase did not reach significance, likely because of low power.

Sample time point, as interpreted from the label and publication: about 28 days (+/-7) after the second vaccine dose. AZD1222 recipients whose second dose came at about 4 weeks and those whose second dose came at about 12 weeks were combined into one group, since spike-specific TCR depth and breadth did not differ between the two schedules. The vaccinee samples were drawn from two UK trials, COV001 and COV002, one of which was a single-blind randomized controlled phase 2/3 trial testing AZD1222 (ChAdOx1 nCoV-19) in healthy adults. For TCRbeta chain sequencing, PBMC samples were collected from trial participants at day 0 and at day 28 after the second dose.

This clonotype originated in an adult who received the AZD1222 COVID-19 vaccine. The chain employs TRBV7-8 and TRBJ1-5; no D segment can be confidently identified. Sequencing was performed on peripheral blood, taken 28 days after the second AZD1222 dose. At the DNA level, the sequence is TGTGCCAGCAGCTTATCTGAACAGAGCAATCAGCCCCAGCATTTT. Its translation is CASSLSEQSNQPQHF.